The 9 T cell receptor beta chains below were found in one sample sequenced in a study of shared clonotypes between healthy human individuals. The method was immunoSEQ multiplex PCR; TCRdb's version includes in-frame clones alone and lacks a portion of them. The sample consists of nearly 750,000 clones, roughly 72% of them appearing once. The sequencing sample was made of memory CD4+ T cells sorted from blood. As to subset: CD45RA-negative fraction. The receptors shown here come from a woman aged 25 to 39 in good health.

Details on this clone: Within the sample, other DNA sequences also encode this same CDR3. The chain recombines TRBV18 with TRBJ2-3; D is undetermined. This CDR3 has 12 residues. V was cut by 3 bases and J by 5 bases, with 6 bases left in between. Germline V gives CDR1 KGHSH, CDR2 LQKENI. The CDR3 reads CASSPGQDTQYF. CDR3 in DNA: TGTGCCAGCTCACCGGGTCAAGATACGCAGTATTTT. Together with reference TRBV18 and TRBJ2-3, the CDR3 gives the full variable domain: NAGVMQNPRHLVRRRGQEARLRCSPMKGHSHVYWYRQLPEEGLKFMVYLQKENIIDESGMPKERFSAEFPKEGPSILRIQQVVRGDSAAYFCASSPGQDTQYFGPGTRLTVL.

The V gene is TRBV11-2, the J gene TRBJ1-4, with 11 bases matching TRBD1. After removal of 2 bases from V and 3 bases from J, the junction contained 5 bases not matched to a gene. The CDR3 totals 17 residues. Germline CDR1 SGHAT, CDR2 FQNNGV. The CDR3, as DNA: TGTGCCAGCAGCTTAAATGGACAGGGGGCGCCTAATGAAAAACTGTTTTTT. It is translated as CASSLNGQGAPNEKLFF.

This clone has more than one count but fewer than ten. The genes are TRBV9 and TRBJ2-7, with D perhaps TRBD2 (6 bases). With 0 bases removed from V and 3 bases from J, the gap between germline ends came to 22 bases. The CDR3 runs to 18 residues. The V gene's germline CDR1 is SGDLS and CDR2 YYNGEE. The CDR3 DNA reads TGTGCCAGCAGCGTAGCGGGAGACCTCGGTTCGGGACTCTACGAGCAGTACTTC. The encoded protein is CASSVAGDLGSGLYEQYF.

This clone showed up just once. The chain employs TRBV29-1 and TRBJ2-7; D possibly corresponds to TRBD1 (7 bases). The CDR3 is 14 residues long. Germline CDR1 and CDR2: SQVTM and ANQGSEA. V lost 0 bases and J 3 bases, leaving 12 bases between the germline ends. The CDR3 DNA is TGCAGCGTTGAAGAGGAGGGGGCTAGCTACGAGCAGTACTTC. This translates into CSVEEEGASYEQYF.

In this sample, this clone turned up a few times. One base away lies a much larger clone, so this may be a sequencing read error. Other DNA sequences of this sample code for an identical CDR3. The V call is TRBV18, the J call TRBJ2-3; D call uncertain. The length of the CDR3 is 12 residues. V lost 2 bases and J 2 bases, leaving 2 bases between the germline ends. CDR1 and CDR2 from the germline V gene are KGHSH and LQKENI. CDR3 nucleotide sequence: TGTGCCAGCTCACCAGACACAGATACGCAGTATTTT. Translated, it gives CASSPDTDTQYF.

The V and J genes are TRBV19 and TRBJ2-2, with 12 bases lining up with TRBD2. CDR1 and CDR2 (germline): LNHDA, SQIVND (reference sequence). The CDR3 has 19 amino acids. The V segment lost 3 bases and the J segment 0 bases; nucleotides outside the gene matches: 8. CDR3 DNA: TGTGCCAGTAGTATGAGAGGACTAGCGGGACTCGCGAACACCGGGGAGCTGTTTTTT. Protein: CASSMRGLAGLANTGELFF.

This chain joins TRBV7-9 and TRBJ1-1; D is unclear. CDR1 and CDR2 from the germline V gene are SEHNR and FQNEAQ (reference sequence). The V end lost 1 base, the J end lost 6 bases, and 9 bases lay between the germline ends. The CDR3 is 13 residues long. DNA for the CDR3: TGTGCCAGCAGCTTAGATCCTTACGCTGAAGCTTTCTTT. Amino acids: CASSLDPYAEAFF. The entire variable domain, with the rest obtained from reference TRBV7-9 and TRBJ1-1, is as follows: DTGVSQNPRHKITKRGQNVTFRCDPISEHNRLYWYRQTLGQGPEFLTYFQNEAQLEKSRLLSDRFSAERPKGSFSTLEIQRTEQGDSAMYLCASSLDPYAEAFFGQGTRLTVV.

This chain joins TRBV7-2 and TRBJ1-2, with TRBD1 matching over 10 bases. This CDR3 region has 16 residues. The ends lost 3 bases at V and 1 base at J; junction bases unmatched: 5. The germline gives CDR1 SGHTA, CDR2 FQGNSA. The CDR3 coding sequence is TGTGCCAGCAGCTTGAGGGACAGGGGTCTTAACTATGGCTACACCTTC. It specifies CASSLRDRGLNYGYTF. Together with reference TRBV7-2 and TRBJ1-2, the CDR3 gives the full variable domain: GAGVSQSPSNKVTEKGKDVELRCDPISGHTALYWYRQSLGQGLEFLIYFQGNSAPDKSGLPSDRFSAERTGGSVSTLTIQRTQQEDSAVYLCASSLRDRGLNYGYTFGSGTRLTVV.

This rearrangement joins TRBV6-6 to TRBJ1-2; 8 bases line up with TRBD1. Germline V gives CDR1 MNHNY, CDR2 SVGAGI (reference sequence). This CDR3 is 13 amino acids long. V shed 0 bases, J shed 8 bases, and the junction held 2 bases outside the gene matches. CDR3: CASSYSTGDGYTF. CDR3 DNA: TGTGCCAGCAGTTACTCGACAGGGGACGGCTACACCTTC.